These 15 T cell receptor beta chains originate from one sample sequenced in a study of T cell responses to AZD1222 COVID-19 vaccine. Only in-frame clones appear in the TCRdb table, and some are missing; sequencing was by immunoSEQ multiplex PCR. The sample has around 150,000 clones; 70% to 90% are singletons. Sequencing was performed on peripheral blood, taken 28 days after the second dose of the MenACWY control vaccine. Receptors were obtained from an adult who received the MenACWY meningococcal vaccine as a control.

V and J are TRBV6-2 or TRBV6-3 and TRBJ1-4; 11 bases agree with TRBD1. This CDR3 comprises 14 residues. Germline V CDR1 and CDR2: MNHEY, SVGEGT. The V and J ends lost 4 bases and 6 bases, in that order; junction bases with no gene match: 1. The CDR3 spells CASSSDRGHEKLFF. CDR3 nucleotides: TGTGCCAGCAGTTCGGACAGGGGGCATGAAAAACTGTTTTTT.

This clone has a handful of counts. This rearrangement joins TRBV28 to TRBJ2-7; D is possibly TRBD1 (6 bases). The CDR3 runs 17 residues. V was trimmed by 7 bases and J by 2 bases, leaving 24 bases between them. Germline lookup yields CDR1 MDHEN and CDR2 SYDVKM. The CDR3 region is CASNTRWGPPRPYEQYV. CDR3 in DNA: TGTGCCAGCAACACCCGGTGGGGGCCCCCTCGCCCCTACGAGCAGTACGTC.

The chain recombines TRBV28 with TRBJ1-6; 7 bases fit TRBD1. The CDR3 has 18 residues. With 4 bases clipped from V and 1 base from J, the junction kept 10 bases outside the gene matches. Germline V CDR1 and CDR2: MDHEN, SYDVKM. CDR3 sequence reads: CASSSGTVRGSYNSPLHF. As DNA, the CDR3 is TGTGCCAGCAGTTCGGGGACAGTGCGTGGGTCCTATAATTCACCCCTCCACTTT.

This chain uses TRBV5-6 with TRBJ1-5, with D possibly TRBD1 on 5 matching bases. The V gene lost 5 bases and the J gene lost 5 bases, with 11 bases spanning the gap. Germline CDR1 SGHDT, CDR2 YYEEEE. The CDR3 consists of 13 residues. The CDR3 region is CASSLWGYQPQHF. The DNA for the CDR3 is TGTGCCAGCAGTCTGTGGGGGTATCAGCCCCAGCATTTT.

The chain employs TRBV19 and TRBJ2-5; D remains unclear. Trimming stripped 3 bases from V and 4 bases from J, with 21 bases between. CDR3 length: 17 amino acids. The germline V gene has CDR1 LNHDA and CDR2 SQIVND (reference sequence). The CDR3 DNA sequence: TGTGCCAGTAGTATTGGTTCCCGCGGCAGCCTAAGAGAGACCCAGTACTTC. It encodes CASSIGSRGSLRETQYF.

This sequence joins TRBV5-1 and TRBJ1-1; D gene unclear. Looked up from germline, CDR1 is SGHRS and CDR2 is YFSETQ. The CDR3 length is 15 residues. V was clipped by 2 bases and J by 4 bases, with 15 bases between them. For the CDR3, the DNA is TGCGCCAGCAGCTTACATCATCCAGGTGGCACTGAAGCTTTCTTT. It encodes CASSLHHPGGTEAFF. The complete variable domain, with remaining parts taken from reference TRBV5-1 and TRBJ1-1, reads KAGVTQTPRYLIKTRGQQVTLSCSPISGHRSVSWYQQTPGQGLQFLFEYFSETQRNKGNFPGRFSGRQFSNSRSEMNVSTLELGDSALYLCASSLHHPGGTEAFFGQGTRLTVV.

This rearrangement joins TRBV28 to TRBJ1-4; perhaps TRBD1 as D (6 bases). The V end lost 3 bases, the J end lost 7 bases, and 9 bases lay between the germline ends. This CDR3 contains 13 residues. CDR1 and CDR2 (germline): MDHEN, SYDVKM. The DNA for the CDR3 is TGTGCCAGCAGTTTGCTGGGGGCTGAAAAACTGTTTTTT. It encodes CASSLLGAEKLFF.

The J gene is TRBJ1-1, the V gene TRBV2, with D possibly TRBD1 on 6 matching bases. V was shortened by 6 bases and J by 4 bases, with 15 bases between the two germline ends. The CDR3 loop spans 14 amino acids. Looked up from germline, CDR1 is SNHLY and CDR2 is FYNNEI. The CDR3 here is CASRGTTSSTEAFF. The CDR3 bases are TGTGCCAGCAGGGGGACAACATCGAGCACTGAAGCTTTCTTT.

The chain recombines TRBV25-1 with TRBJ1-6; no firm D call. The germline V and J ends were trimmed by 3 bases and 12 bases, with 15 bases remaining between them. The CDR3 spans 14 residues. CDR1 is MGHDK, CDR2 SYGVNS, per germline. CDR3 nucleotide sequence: TGTGCCAGCAGTGATCTCCGGGATTTATTACCCCTCCACTTT. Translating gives CASSDLRDLLPLHF.

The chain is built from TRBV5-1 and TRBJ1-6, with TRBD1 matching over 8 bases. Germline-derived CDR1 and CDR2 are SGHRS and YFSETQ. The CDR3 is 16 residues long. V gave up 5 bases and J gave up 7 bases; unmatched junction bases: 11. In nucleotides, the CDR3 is TGCGCCAGCAGGGGGGGACAGGCGGCGGGCAATTCACCCCTCCACTTT. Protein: CASRGGQAAGNSPLHF.

The CDR3 nucleotides are TGTGCCAGCGGGGCTACCGGTACCGGGGAGCTGTTTTTT. It specifies CASGATGTGELFF. This chain uses TRBV6-5 with TRBJ2-2; D possibly corresponds to TRBD1 (5 bases). Germline values: CDR1 MNHEY, CDR2 SVGAGI. CDR3 length: 13 amino acids. V lost 8 bases to trimming and J lost 5 bases, with 12 bases between them.

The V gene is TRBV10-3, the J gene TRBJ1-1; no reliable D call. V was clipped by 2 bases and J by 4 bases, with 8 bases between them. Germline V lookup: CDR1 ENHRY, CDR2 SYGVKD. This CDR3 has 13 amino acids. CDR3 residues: CAISEREGTEAFF. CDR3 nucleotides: TGTGCCATCAGTGAGAGAGAGGGCACTGAAGCTTTCTTT.

The CDR3 here is CASSLRDSSYEQYF. DNA of the CDR3: TGTGCCAGCAGCCTTCGGGACAGCTCCTACGAGCAGTACTTC. The chain combines TRBV13 with TRBJ2-7, with 7 bases aligning to TRBD1. Unmatched junction bases numbered 4, after V lost 5 bases and J lost 0 bases. The CDR3 length is 14 residues. Germline V lookup: CDR1 PRHDT, CDR2 FYEKMQ (reference sequence).

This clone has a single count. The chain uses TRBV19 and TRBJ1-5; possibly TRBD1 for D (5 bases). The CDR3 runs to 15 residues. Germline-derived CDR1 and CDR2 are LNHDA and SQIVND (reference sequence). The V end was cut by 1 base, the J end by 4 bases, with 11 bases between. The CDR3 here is CASSIGTGGNQPQHF. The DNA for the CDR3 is TGTGCCAGTAGTATAGGGACCGGGGGGAATCAGCCCCAGCATTTT.

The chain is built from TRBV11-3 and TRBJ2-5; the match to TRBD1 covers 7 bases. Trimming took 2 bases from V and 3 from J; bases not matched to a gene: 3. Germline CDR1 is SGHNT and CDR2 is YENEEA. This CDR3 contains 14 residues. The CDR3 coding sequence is TGTGCCAGCAGCTTAAACCAGGGGGAAGAGACCCAGTACTTC. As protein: CASSLNQGEETQYF. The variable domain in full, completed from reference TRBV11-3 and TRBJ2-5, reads EAGVVQSPRYKIIEKKQPVAFWCNPISGHNTLYWYLQNLGQGPELLIRYENEEAVDDSQLPKDRFSAERLKGVDSTLKIQPAELGDSAVYLCASSLNQGEETQYFGPGTRLLVL.